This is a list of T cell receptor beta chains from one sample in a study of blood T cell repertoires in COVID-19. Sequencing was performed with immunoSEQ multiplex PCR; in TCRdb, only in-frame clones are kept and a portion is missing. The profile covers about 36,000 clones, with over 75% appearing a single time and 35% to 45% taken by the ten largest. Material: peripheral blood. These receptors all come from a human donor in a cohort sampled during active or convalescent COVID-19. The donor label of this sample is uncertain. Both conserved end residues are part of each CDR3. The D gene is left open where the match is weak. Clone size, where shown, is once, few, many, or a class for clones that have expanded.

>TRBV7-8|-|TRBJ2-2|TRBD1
TGTGCCAGCAGCCCCCAGTGGGCAGGGGGCGGCGGGGAGCTGTTTTTT
CASSPQWAGGGGELFF
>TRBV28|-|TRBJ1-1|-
TGTGCCAGCACCGCGCCGGGGGAGAACACTGAAGCTTTCTTT
CASTAPGENTEAFF
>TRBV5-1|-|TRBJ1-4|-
TGCGCCAGCAGCTTGACTGGGGCCGGAGAAAAACTGTTTTTT
CASSLTGAGEKLFF
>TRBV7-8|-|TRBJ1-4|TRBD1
TGTGCCAGCAGCCGAGGGGGACAGGCAACTAATGAAAAACTGTTTTTT
CASSRGGQATNEKLFF
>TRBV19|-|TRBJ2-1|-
TGTGCCAGTAGTAACCTGGGGACTTCTTACAATGAGCAGTTCTTC
CASSNLGTSYNEQFF
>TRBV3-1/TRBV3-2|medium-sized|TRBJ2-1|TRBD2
TGTGCCAGCAGCCAAGAGCCGGGACTAAGACCCACCAATGAGCAGTTCTTC
CASSQEPGLRPTNEQFF
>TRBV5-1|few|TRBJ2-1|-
TGCGCCAGCAGCCCAAATTATGAGCAGTTCTTC
CASSPNYEQFF
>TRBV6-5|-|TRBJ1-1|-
TGTGCCAGCAGTACAGGGTGGAAGAACACTGAAGCTTTCTTT
CASSTGWKNTEAFF
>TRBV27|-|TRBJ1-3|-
TGTGCCAGCAGTTCCTCACCGGGGGTATGGGGAAACACCATATATTTT
CASSSSPGVWGNTIYF
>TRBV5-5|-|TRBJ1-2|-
TGTGCCAGCCACGTAGGCTCCATGGGCCCTGGCTACACCTTC
CASHVGSMGPGYTF
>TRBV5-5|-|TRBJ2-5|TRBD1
TGTGCCAGCAGCTTGTGGGACAGGGGAAGAGAGACCCAGTACTTC
CASSLWDRGRETQYF
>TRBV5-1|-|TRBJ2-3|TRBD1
TGCGCCAGCAGCTTGGGGGGATCGACAGGGTTTATGGATACGCAGTATTTT
CASSLGGSTGFMDTQYF
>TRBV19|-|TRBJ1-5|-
TGTGCCAGTAGTCTTCAGAGGGGGATGAATCAGCCCCAGCATTTT
CASSLQRGMNQPQHF
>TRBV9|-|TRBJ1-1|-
TGTGCCAGCAGCCCGCGGGGGGACACTGAAGCTTTCTTT
CASSPRGDTEAFF
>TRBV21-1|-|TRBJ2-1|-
TGTGCCAGCAGCCCCGGGGGACAGCCTCCTAGCTCCTACAATGAGCAGTTCTTC
CASSPGGQPPSSYNEQFF
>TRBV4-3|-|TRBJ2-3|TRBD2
TGCGCCAGCAGCCAAGAGGTGAGAGGACTAGCGGGAGAAGATACGCAGTATTTT
CASSQEVRGLAGEDTQYF
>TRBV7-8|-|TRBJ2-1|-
TGTGCCAGCAGCTTAGCCCTAACCAATGAGCAGTTCTTC
CASSLALTNEQFF
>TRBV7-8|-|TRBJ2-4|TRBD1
TGTGCCAGCAGCTTAGGGACAGGCCACATTCAGTACTTC
CASSLGTGHIQYF
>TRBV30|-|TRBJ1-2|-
TGTGCCTGGGCAGGGTACTATGGCTACACCTTC
CAWAGYYGYTF
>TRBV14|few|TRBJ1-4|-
TGTGCCAGCAGCAACAGGGTTGATGAAAAACTGTTTTTT
CASSNRVDEKLFF
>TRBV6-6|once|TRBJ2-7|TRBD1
TGTGCCAGCAGTTGGGACAGGGTGAGGGAGCAGTACTTC
CASSWDRVREQYF
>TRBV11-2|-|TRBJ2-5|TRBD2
TGTGCCAGCAGCTTGGGACTAGCGGGAGTGGGGGAGACCCAGTACTTC
CASSLGLAGVGETQYF
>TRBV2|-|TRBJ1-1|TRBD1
TGTGCCAGCCTTTGGACAGGGGAGGCTTTCTTT
CASLWTGEAFF
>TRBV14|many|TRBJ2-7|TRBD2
TGTGCCAGCAGCCAGGCAGGGACTAGCGGGACCTACGAGCAGTACTTC
CASSQAGTSGTYEQYF
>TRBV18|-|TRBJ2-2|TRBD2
TGTGCCAGCTCGTTGACTAGCGGGAGGGCGGCTGACACCGGGGAGCTGTTTTTT
CASSLTSGRAADTGELFF
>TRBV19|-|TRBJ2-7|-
TGTGCCAGTAGTATTGGACTTTTCTACGAGCAGTACTTC
CASSIGLFYEQYF